One and the same sample provided the 25 T cell receptor beta chains below, sequenced in a study of T cell changes during pregnancy in multiple sclerosis. Produced via immunoSEQ multiplex PCR; TCRdb's table is partial and in-frame only. The sample contains under 95,000 clones, just under 95% of which appear only once. The starting material was peripheral blood, obtained in the second trimester of pregnancy. These receptors came from a female donor with multiple sclerosis, enrolled in a pregnancy study.

The gene calls are TRBV6-1 and TRBJ1-5; 7 nucleotides line up with TRBD1. Germline V gene sequence: CDR1 MNHNS, CDR2 SASEGT. This CDR3 has 15 residues. After removal of 7 bases from V and 5 bases from J, the junction contained 11 bases not matched to a gene. CDR3 coding DNA: TGTGCCAGCACTTTTCTAGGACAGGCCCATCAGCCCCAGCATTTT. Its protein product is CASTFLGQAHQPQHF.

The chain is built from TRBV27 and TRBJ1-2, with TRBD1 identical over 8 bases. The CDR3 length is 13 residues. The V segment lost 8 bases and the J segment 4 bases; nucleotides outside the gene matches: 6. The germline V gene encodes CDR1 MNHEY and CDR2 SMNVEV (reference sequence). The DNA of the CDR3 is TGTGCCAGCGGGACAGGATTTGTCTATGGCTACACCTTC. Residues: CASGTGFVYGYTF.

The gene calls are TRBV27 and TRBJ2-7; D is unclear. The V and J ends lost 7 bases and 4 bases respectively, with 20 bases between them. The V gene's germline CDR1 is MNHEY and CDR2 SMNVEV (reference sequence). The length of the CDR3 is 15 residues. The CDR3 DNA follows: TGTGCCAGCACCCCTTCCGCGCCCAACTCTTACGAGCAGTACTTC. This sequence encodes CASTPSAPNSYEQYF.

J is TRBJ2-5 and V is TRBV9; D is possibly TRBD1 (5 bases). V was cut by 3 bases and J by 4 bases, with 7 bases left in between. This CDR3 has 12 amino acids. CDR1 and CDR2 from the germline V gene are SGDLS and YYNGEE. This chain's CDR3 is CASSAQGETQYF. In DNA, the CDR3 is TGTGCCAGCAGCGCCCAGGGAGAGACCCAGTACTTC.

This clone has only one observation. The V call is TRBV7-9, the J call TRBJ2-7; TRBD2 might be the D (6 bases). The length of the CDR3 is 14 residues. V was trimmed by 6 bases and J by 3 bases, leaving 15 bases between them. Germline values: CDR1 SEHNR, CDR2 FQNEAQ (reference sequence). For the CDR3, the DNA is TGTGCCAGCAGAGGGCGCGGCGGGAACTACGAGCAGTACTTC. Translation: CASRGRGGNYEQYF.

The V call is TRBV9, the J call TRBJ2-5, with 13 bases lining up with TRBD2. The germline V gene encodes CDR1 SGDLS and CDR2 YYNGEE. The CDR3 contains 16 residues. J lost 5 bases, V lost 4 bases, and 8 bases had no gene match. The CDR3 is CASSPLGLAGDETQYF. The CDR3 DNA reads as TGTGCCAGCAGCCCCCTTGGACTAGCGGGAGACGAGACCCAGTACTTC.

This clone was seen just once. The CDR3: CASSERQVGYTF. CDR3 bases: TGTGCCAGCAGTGAAAGACAGGTTGGCTACACCTTC. The chain couples TRBV6-1 to TRBJ1-2; maybe TRBD1 (6 bases). Germline V CDR1 and CDR2: MNHNS, SASEGT. This CDR3 contains 12 residues. V lost 2 bases to trimming and J lost 7 bases, with 8 bases between them.

In this sample, this clone turned up once. V and J are TRBV6-5 and TRBJ2-1, with 10 bases that match TRBD2. CDR1 is MNHEY and CDR2 is SVGAGI in the germline V gene. The J segment lost 8 bases and the V segment lost 6 bases, leaving 10 bases of the junction unmatched. CDR3 size: 15 residues. In nucleotides, the CDR3 is TGTGCCAGCAGAAGCGGGGGGGCGCTTTCCGATGAGCAGTTCTTC. This encodes CASRSGGALSDEQFF.

The V gene is TRBV12-5, the J gene TRBJ1-1, with 7 nucleotides matching TRBD1. The germline CDR1 and CDR2 sequences are LGHNT and FRNRAP. The V gene end was trimmed by 1 base and the J gene end by 3 bases; junction bases not matched to a gene: 5. The CDR3 loop spans 15 amino acids. DNA for the CDR3: TGTGCTAGTGGTTTGGACAGGGGTTTTGACACTGAAGCTTTCTTT. Its translation: CASGLDRGFDTEAFF.

The chain links TRBV7-8 to TRBJ2-2; D gene uncertain. Between the trimmed V and J ends, which lost 1 base and 5 bases, there was a span of 11 bases. Germline V gives CDR1 SGHVS, CDR2 FQNEAQ. The CDR3 is 15 residues long. The CDR3 here is CASSLGRSNTGELFF. CDR3 DNA sequence: TGTGCCAGCAGCTTAGGTCGTAGCAATACCGGGGAGCTGTTTTTT.

Details on this clone: At one of its ends the junction is not consistent with the germline gene, which may arise from a read error. The genes are TRBV7-7 and TRBJ2-1; the D is unclear. The CDR3 totals 12 residues. Germline V CDR1 and CDR2: SSHAT, FNYEAQ (reference sequence). CDR3 DNA: TGTGCTAGCAGCGTCAACGGGAATGAGCAGTTCTTC. Amino acids: CASSVNGNEQFF.

This clone was seen just once. V is TRBV27 and J is TRBJ2-3; 14 nucleotides align to TRBD2. After removal of 5 bases from V and 2 bases from J, the junction contained 12 bases not matched to a gene. The CDR3 contains 19 residues. Per the germline V gene, CDR1 is MNHEY and CDR2 is SMNVEV (reference sequence). In DNA, the CDR3 is TGTGCCAGCAGTCCGGGACTAGCGGGAGTTTCCACCTCCACAGATACGCAGTATTTT. Translated, it gives CASSPGLAGVSTSTDTQYF.

This rearrangement joins TRBV7-8 to TRBJ1-2, with TRBD1 identical over 9 bases. CDR1 is SGHVS and CDR2 is FQNEAQ in the germline V gene. The CDR3 totals 15 residues. V shed 0 bases, J shed 7 bases, and the junction held 6 bases outside the gene matches. The CDR3, as DNA: TGTGCCAGCAGCTTAGCTGGCAGGGACAGGGCTGGCTACACCTTC. Protein: CASSLAGRDRAGYTF.

V and J are TRBV11-2 and TRBJ1-2; D perhaps matches TRBD1 (5 bases). V was cut by 2 bases and J by 8 bases, with 9 bases left in between. CDR3 length: 12 residues. The germline V gene has CDR1 SGHAT and CDR2 FQNNGV. In nucleotides, the CDR3 is TGTGCCAGCAGCTTACAGGGCCGGGGCTACACCTTC. The encoded protein is CASSLQGRGYTF.

This chain joins TRBV13 and TRBJ2-2, with D maybe TRBD2 (5 bases). Germline CDR1 is PRHDT and CDR2 is FYEKMQ (reference sequence). The V end lost 6 bases, the J end lost 3 bases, and 14 bases lay between the germline ends. The CDR3 consists of 15 residues. The CDR3 DNA follows: TGTGCCAGCAGTTTGGCCGGGAAACACACCGGGGAGCTGTTTTTT. It is translated as CASSLAGKHTGELFF.

This clone was seen only once. The rearrangement joins TRBV6-5 to TRBJ1-6; TRBD1 is a possible D gene (5 bases). Germline lookup yields CDR1 MNHEY and CDR2 SVGAGI. This CDR3 is built from 12 residues. The CDR3 loop reads CATGGDYSPLHF. The CDR3 DNA follows: TGTGCTACCGGGGGGGACTATTCACCCCTCCACTTT.

This chain joins TRBV5-1 and TRBJ2-1; TRBD2 matches at 8 bases. V was pared by 0 bases and J by 8 bases, with 16 bases of the junction left unmatched. CDR1 and CDR2 from the germline V gene are SGHRS and YFSETQ. This CDR3 contains 18 residues. CDR3 DNA: TGCGCCAGCAGCTTGGCGTTGGGCACCGGGACTAGGGTCGATGAGCAGTTCTTC. Its protein product is CASSLALGTGTRVDEQFF.

This clone came up once. V and J are TRBV30 and TRBJ2-7; 7 bases agree with TRBD2. The V and J ends lost 0 bases and 5 bases, in that order; junction bases with no gene match: 7. Germline values: CDR1 GTSNPN, CDR2 SVGIG (reference sequence). This CDR3 spans 14 amino acids. The CDR3 reads CAWSVGRDVHEQYF. DNA for the CDR3: TGTGCCTGGAGTGTGGGGAGGGACGTCCACGAGCAGTACTTC. Complete variable domain (other parts from reference TRBV30 and TRBJ2-7): SQTIHQWPATLVQPVGSPLSLECTVEGTSNPNLYWYRQAAGRGLQLLFYSVGIGQISSEVPQNLSASRPQDRQFILSSKKLLLSDSGFYLCAWSVGRDVHEQYFGPGTRLTVT.

The chain is built from TRBV12-5 and TRBJ2-3; the D gene is possibly TRBD1 (5 bases). This CDR3 contains 16 residues. V lost 4 bases and J lost 3, with 17 bases in between. Germline V gives CDR1 LGHNT, CDR2 FRNRAP. The CDR3 DNA reads as TGTGCTAGTGGTTGGATGTCGGAGAAGGGGACAGATACGCAGTATTTT. Encoded protein: CASGWMSEKGTDTQYF.

J is TRBJ2-7 and V is TRBV19; the match to TRBD2 covers 7 bases. The V and J ends lost 4 bases and 6 bases, in that order; junction bases with no gene match: 6. This CDR3 contains 13 residues. The germline CDR1 and CDR2 sequences are LNHDA and SQIVND (reference sequence). The CDR3 sequence: CASSTLGGGEQYF. CDR3 bases: TGTGCCAGTAGTACCTTGGGGGGGGGCGAGCAGTACTTC. Variable domain in full (rest from reference TRBV19 and TRBJ2-7): DGGITQSPKYLFRKEGQNVTLSCEQNLNHDAMYWYRQDPGQGLRLIYYSQIVNDFQKGDIAEGYSVSREKKESFPLTVTSAQKNPTAFYLCASSTLGGGEQYFGPGTRLTVT.

V and J are TRBV6-5 and TRBJ1-3, with TRBD1 matching over 9 bases. V dropped 6 bases and J dropped 5; count of bases not matched to a gene: 5. This CDR3 is built from 14 residues. Germline lookup yields CDR1 MNHEY and CDR2 SVGAGI. The DNA for the CDR3 is TGTGCCAGCAGAAAAGGACAGGGGAGAAACACCATATATTTT. Its translation is CASRKGQGRNTIYF.

The chain links TRBV27 to TRBJ2-5; D possibly corresponds to TRBD1 (6 bases). Looked up from germline, CDR1 is MNHEY and CDR2 is SMNVEV (reference sequence). V was cut by 6 bases and J by 0 bases, with 17 bases left in between. This CDR3 has 16 amino acids. CDR3 protein: CASRKPGGSDQETQYF. Written as DNA, the CDR3 is TGTGCCAGCAGGAAACCTGGGGGCTCGGACCAAGAGACCCAGTACTTC.

The rearrangement links TRBV10-3 to TRBJ2-5; tentative D call: TRBD1 (5 bases). Trimming took off 7 bases at V and 2 bases at J, with 11 bases between the two ends. CDR1 and CDR2 (germline): ENHRY, SYGVKD. The CDR3 is 13 amino acids. The CDR3 sequence: CAITPDNQETQYF. CDR3 sequence (DNA): TGTGCCATCACCCCGGACAATCAAGAGACCCAGTACTTC.

The rearrangement uses TRBV18 and TRBJ2-1, with D tentatively TRBD2 (5 bases). CDR1 KGHSH and CDR2 LQKENI come from the germline V gene. This CDR3 region has 12 residues. With 8 bases removed from V and 9 bases from J, the gap between germline ends came to 14 bases. CDR3 sequence: CASHGGLSEQFF. The CDR3 nucleotides read TGTGCCAGCCACGGAGGTCTAAGTGAGCAGTTCTTC.

The gene calls are TRBV10-1 and TRBJ1-1, with 7 bases matching TRBD1. The J segment lost 4 bases and the V segment lost 6 bases, leaving 14 bases of the junction unmatched. This CDR3 contains 16 residues. The germline V gene has CDR1 WNHNN and CDR2 SYGVQD (reference sequence). The CDR3 nucleotides read TGCGCCAGCAGAGGGGGCGCGGGGGGAGGTCGCACTGAAGCTTTCTTT. Translating it yields CASRGGAGGGRTEAFF.